This T cell receptor beta chain was captured by sequencing in a study of cytomegalovirus exposure and HLA in healthy donors. Study-level results: According to a later analysis, TCR clusters from the first cohort tended to co-occur in the 120 or so validation repertoires. A list of approximately 160 TCR beta chains associated with cytomegalovirus was given.

Assay: immunoSEQ multiplex PCR; the TCRdb copy retains only in-frame clones and omits some. The sample shows 200,000 to 300,000 clones, roughly 84% of them seen only once. Regarding this clone: The antigen is not known.

CDR1 and CDR2 from the germline V gene are MGHDK and SYGVNS. The V end was cut by 0 bases, the J end by 8 bases, with 11 bases between. CDR3 length equals 14 residues. The sample comprised PBMCs. V gene TRBV25-1 combines with J gene TRBJ2-1; no clear D gene. The source is a man aged 18 to 30 in good health and CMV-seropositive. As DNA, the CDR3 is TGTGCCAGCAGTGAATATATGAGCCCCTATGAGCAGTTCTTC. Translating gives CASSEYMSPYEQFF. Full variable domain (remainder filled in from reference TRBV25-1 and TRBJ2-1): EADIYQTPRYLVIGTGKKITLECSQTMGHDKMYWYQQDPGMELHLIHYSYGVNSTEKGDLSSESTVSRIRTEHFPLTLESARPSHTSQYLCASSEYMSPYEQFFGPGTRLTVL.